The 7 T cell receptor beta chains in this list originate from one sample, sequenced in a study of blood T cell repertoires in COVID-19. Sequencing was performed with immunoSEQ multiplex PCR; in TCRdb, only in-frame clones are kept and a portion is missing. The repertoire holds over 250,000 clones, 85% seen once, with 13% in the top ten. The sample comprised peripheral blood. The source is a human donor in a cohort sampled during active COVID-19.

The V gene is TRBV3-1 (or the pseudogene TRBV3-2), the J gene TRBJ2-1; maybe TRBD2 (5 bases). V was clipped by 6 bases and J by 6 bases, with 18 bases between them. The germline CDR1 and CDR2 sequences are LGHDT and YNNKEL (reference sequence). The CDR3 extends over 15 amino acids. For the CDR3, the DNA is TGTGCCAGCAGTCGAAGAGGGCATAATACCAATGAGCAGTTCTTC. Encoded protein: CASSRRGHNTNEQFF.

J is TRBJ2-7 and V is TRBV7-2; weak D call: TRBD1 (5 bases). Germline V lookup: CDR1 SGHTA, CDR2 FQGNSA. This CDR3 spans 16 amino acids. Trimming pared 4 bases from V and 4 bases from J, leaving 20 bases between. The CDR3 nucleotides are TGTGCCAGCAGCTCTCAATCGGGCCAGGGTTGGTACGAGCAGTACTTC. Amino acids: CASSSQSGQGWYEQYF.

The chain recombines TRBV27 with TRBJ2-3; TRBD2 agrees at 14 bases. The CDR3 is made up of 15 amino acids. V trimming: 6 bases; J trimming: 5 bases; junction bases outside the gene matches: 4. Germline assignment: CDR1 MNHEY and CDR2 SMNVEV (reference sequence). This CDR3 is CASRGLAGVKDTQYF. As DNA, the CDR3 is TGTGCCAGCAGGGGACTAGCGGGAGTGAAAGATACGCAGTATTTT.

V usage is TRBV28 and J usage is TRBJ2-7; 7 bases match TRBD2. The CDR3 consists of 14 residues. V lost 2 bases and J lost 3; bases outside the gene matches: 4. Germline V CDR1 and CDR2: MDHEN, SYDVKM. CDR3 nucleotides: TGTGCCAGCAGTTTAAGCGGGACCGACTACGAGCAGTACTTC. It encodes CASSLSGTDYEQYF.

The chain employs TRBV11-3 and TRBJ2-1, with D perhaps matching TRBD2 (6 bases). The V and J ends lost 5 bases and 1 base respectively, with 18 bases between them. Per the germline V gene, CDR1 is SGHNT and CDR2 is YENEEA. This CDR3 has 17 residues. The CDR3 region is CASSPPSGVGSYNEQFF. The CDR3 coding sequence is TGTGCCAGCAGCCCCCCTTCGGGAGTGGGGTCCTACAATGAGCAGTTCTTC.

V and J are TRBV15 and TRBJ2-2; D possibly corresponds to TRBD2 (6 bases). CDR3 size: 14 residues. Trimming stripped 7 bases from V and 0 bases from J, with 9 bases between. Germline values: CDR1 LNHNV, CDR2 YYDKDF (reference sequence). The CDR3 is CATMTRTNTGELFF. In DNA, the CDR3 is TGTGCCACCATGACTAGAACGAACACCGGGGAGCTGTTTTTT.

This chain joins TRBV5-1 and TRBJ2-7; no reliable D call. Germline V lookup: CDR1 SGHRS, CDR2 YFSETQ. V was pared by 3 bases and J by 6 bases, with 7 bases between. This CDR3 has 11 amino acids. The chain's CDR3 is CASSSSGEQYF. CDR3 bases: TGCGCCAGCAGCTCCTCCGGCGAGCAGTACTTC.